This T cell receptor beta chain appears in the sequencing data of a study of blood T cell repertoires in COVID-19. This clone was detected once. The CDR3 covers 15 residues. CDR1 and CDR2 from the germline V gene are SGHRS and YFSETQ. V was cut by 6 bases and J by 5 bases, with 17 bases left in between. Per the original methods: Estimates of nucleated cell counts were drawn from the amplification of reference gene primers. Generated by immunoSEQ multiplex PCR, the TCRdb table keeps only in-frame clones and is missing some. That table is the source of V, J and clone size, and D and trimming were worked out from the DNA. The sample records 400,000 to 450,000 clones, approximately 88% being singletons.

The chain recombines TRBV5-1 with TRBJ1-4, with D uncertain. Sequencing was performed on peripheral blood. The sequence came from a woman aged 45 to 65 with COVID-19, enrolled during active disease. The CDR3 sequence: CASTIHEGINEKLFF. CDR3 nucleotides: TGCGCCAGCACCATCCATGAGGGTATCAATGAAAAACTGTTTTTT. Full variable domain (rest looked up from reference TRBV5-1 and TRBJ1-4): KAGVTQTPRYLIKTRGQQVTLSCSPISGHRSVSWYQQTPGQGLQFLFEYFSETQRNKGNFPGRFSGRQFSNSRSEMNVSTLELGDSALYLCASTIHEGINEKLFFGSGTQLSVL.